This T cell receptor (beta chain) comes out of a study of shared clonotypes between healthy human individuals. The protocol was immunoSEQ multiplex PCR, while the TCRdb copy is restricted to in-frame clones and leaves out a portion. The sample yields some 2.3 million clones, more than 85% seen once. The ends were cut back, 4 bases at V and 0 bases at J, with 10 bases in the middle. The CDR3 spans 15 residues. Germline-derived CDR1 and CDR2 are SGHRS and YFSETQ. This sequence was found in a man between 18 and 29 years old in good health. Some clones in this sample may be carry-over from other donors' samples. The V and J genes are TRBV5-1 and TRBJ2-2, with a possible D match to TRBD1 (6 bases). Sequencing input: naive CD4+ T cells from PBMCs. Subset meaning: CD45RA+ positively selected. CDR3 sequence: CASSGSGANTGELFF. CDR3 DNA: TGCGCCAGCAGCGGCTCAGGGGCGAACACCGGGGAGCTGTTTTTT.